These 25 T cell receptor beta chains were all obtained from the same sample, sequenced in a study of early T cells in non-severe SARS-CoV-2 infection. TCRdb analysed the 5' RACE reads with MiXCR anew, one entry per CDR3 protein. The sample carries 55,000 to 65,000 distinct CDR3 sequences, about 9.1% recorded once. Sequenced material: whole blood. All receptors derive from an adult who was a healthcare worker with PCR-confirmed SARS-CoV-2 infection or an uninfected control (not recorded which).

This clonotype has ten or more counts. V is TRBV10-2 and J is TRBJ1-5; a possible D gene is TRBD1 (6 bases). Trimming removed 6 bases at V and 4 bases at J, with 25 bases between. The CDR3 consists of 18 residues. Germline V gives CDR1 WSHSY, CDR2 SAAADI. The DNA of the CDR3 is TGCGCCAGCAGCTTGGCCGGGGGCAGCGGCCCAATGAATCAGCCCCAGCATTTT. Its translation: CASSLAGGSGPMNQPQHF.

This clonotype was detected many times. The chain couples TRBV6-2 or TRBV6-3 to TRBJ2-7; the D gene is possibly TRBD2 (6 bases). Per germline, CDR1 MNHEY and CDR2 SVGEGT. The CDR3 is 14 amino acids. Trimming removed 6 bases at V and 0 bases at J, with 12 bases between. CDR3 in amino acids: CASSIGSGSYEQYF. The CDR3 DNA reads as TGTGCCAGCAGCATCGGGAGCGGCTCCTACGAGCAGTACTTC.

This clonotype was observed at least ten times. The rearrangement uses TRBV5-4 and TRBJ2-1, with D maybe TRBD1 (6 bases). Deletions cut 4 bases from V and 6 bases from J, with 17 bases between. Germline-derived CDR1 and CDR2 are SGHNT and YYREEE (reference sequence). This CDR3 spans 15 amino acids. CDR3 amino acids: CASSLGAGPLNEQFF. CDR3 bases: TGTGCCAGCAGCCTGGGGGCTGGGCCCCTCAATGAGCAGTTCTTC.

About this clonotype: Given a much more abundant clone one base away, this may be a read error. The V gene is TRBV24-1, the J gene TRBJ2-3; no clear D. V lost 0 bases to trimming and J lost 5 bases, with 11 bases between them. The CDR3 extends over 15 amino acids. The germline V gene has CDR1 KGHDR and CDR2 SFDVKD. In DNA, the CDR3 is TGTGCCACCAGTGATTTGGTCTCGGCCAGAGATACGCAGTATTTT. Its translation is CATSDLVSARDTQYF.

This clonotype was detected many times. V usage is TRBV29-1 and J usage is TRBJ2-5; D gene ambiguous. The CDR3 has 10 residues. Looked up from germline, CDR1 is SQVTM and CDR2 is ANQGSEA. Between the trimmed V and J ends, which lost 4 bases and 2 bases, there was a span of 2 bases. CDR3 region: CSVGQETQYF. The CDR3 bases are TGCAGCGTTGGACAAGAGACCCAGTACTTC.

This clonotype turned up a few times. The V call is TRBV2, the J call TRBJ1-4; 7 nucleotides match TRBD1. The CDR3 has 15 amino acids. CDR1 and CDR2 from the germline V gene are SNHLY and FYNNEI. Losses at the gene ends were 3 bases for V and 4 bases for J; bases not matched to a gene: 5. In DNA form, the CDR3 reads TGTGCCAGCAGTGAGCCGGGACAGAGTAATGAAAAACTGTTTTTT. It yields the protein CASSEPGQSNEKLFF.

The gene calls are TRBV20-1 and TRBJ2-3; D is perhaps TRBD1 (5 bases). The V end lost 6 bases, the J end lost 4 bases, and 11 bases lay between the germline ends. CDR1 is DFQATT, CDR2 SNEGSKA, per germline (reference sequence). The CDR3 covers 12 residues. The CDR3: CSAPRESDTQYF. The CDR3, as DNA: TGCAGTGCCCCCAGGGAATCAGATACGCAGTATTTT.

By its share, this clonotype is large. This chain's CDR3 is CASSWTSSTGELFF. CDR3 nucleotides: TGTGCCAGCAGCTGGACTAGCAGCACCGGGGAGCTGTTTTTT. V and J are TRBV7-8 and TRBJ2-2, with 8 bases matching TRBD2. The trim removed 4 bases at V and 4 bases at J, leaving 2 bases unmatched. Germline loops: CDR1 SGHVS, CDR2 FQNEAQ. The CDR3 extends over 14 amino acids.

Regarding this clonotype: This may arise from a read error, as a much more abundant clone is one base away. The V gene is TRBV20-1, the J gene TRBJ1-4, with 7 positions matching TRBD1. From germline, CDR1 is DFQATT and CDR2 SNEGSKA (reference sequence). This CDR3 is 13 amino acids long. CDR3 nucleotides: TGCAGTACTAGAGGCCAGGGGGACGAAAAACTGTTTTTT. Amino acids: CSTRGQGDEKLFF.

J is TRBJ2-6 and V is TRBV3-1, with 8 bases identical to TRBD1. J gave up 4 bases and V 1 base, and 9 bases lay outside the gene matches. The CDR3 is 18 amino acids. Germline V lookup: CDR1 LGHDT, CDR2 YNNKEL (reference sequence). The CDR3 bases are TGTGCCAGCAGCCAAGGTGGACAGGGTAATCTAGGGGCCAACGTCCTGACTTTC. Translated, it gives CASSQGGQGNLGANVLTF.

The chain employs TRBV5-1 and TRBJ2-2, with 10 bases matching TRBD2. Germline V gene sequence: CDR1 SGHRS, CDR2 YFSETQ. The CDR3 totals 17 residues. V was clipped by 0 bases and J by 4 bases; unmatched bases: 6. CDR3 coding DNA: TGCGCCAGCAGCTTGGATCACCTAGCGGGAGTCACCGGGGAGCTGTTTTTT. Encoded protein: CASSLDHLAGVTGELFF.

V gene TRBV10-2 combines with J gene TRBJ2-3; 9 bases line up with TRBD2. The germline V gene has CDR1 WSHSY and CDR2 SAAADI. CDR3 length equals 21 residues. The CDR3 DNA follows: TGCGCTACCCGAGGGGGTAGACCCGGACTAGCGTGGGGGGCTAGCACAGATACGCAGTATTTT. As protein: CATRGGRPGLAWGASTDTQYF.

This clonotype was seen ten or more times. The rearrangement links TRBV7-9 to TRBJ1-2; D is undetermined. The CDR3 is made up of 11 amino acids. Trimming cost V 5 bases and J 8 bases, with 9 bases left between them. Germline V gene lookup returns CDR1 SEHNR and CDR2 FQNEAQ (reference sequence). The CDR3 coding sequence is TGTGCCAGCAGCACTCCGCGCGGCTACACCTTC. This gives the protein CASSTPRGYTF.

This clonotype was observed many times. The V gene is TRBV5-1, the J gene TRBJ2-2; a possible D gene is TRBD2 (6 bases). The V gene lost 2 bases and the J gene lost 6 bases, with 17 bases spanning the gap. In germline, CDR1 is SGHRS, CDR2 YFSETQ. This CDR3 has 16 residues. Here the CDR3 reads CASSFEVGGWSGELFF. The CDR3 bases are TGCGCCAGCAGCTTCGAAGTGGGAGGATGGTCCGGGGAGCTGTTTTTT.

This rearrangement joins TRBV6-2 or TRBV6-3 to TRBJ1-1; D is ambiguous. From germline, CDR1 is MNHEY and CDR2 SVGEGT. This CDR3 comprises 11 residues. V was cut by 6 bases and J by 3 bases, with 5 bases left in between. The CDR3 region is CASSFYTEAFF. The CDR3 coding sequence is TGTGCCAGCAGCTTTTACACTGAAGCTTTCTTT.

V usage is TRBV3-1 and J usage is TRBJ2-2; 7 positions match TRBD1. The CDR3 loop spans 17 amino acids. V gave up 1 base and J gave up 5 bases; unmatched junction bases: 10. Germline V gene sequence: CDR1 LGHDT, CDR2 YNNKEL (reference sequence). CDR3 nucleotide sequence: TGTGCCAGCAGCCAAGCTTCGACAGGGAAGTGGACCGGGGAGCTGTTTTTT. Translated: CASSQASTGKWTGELFF.

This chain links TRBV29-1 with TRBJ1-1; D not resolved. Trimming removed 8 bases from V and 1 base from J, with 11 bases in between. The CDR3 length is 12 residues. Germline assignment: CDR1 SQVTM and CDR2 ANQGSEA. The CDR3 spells CSYRTGNTEAFF. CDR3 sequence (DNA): TGCAGCTACCGGACGGGGAACACTGAAGCTTTCTTT.

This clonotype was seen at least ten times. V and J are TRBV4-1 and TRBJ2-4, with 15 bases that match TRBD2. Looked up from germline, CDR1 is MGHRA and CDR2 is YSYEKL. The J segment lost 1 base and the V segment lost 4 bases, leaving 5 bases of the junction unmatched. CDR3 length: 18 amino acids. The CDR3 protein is CASSPGLAGGRAKNIQYF. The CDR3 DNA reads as TGCGCCAGCAGCCCCGGACTAGCGGGAGGGCGTGCCAAAAACATTCAGTACTTC.

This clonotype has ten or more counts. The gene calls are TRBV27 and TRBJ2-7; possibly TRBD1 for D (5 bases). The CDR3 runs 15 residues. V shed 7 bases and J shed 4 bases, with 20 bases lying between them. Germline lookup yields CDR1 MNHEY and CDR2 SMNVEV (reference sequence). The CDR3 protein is CASNRQKTLLYEQYF. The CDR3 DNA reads TGTGCCAGCAACCGACAGAAGACGCTTCTATACGAGCAGTACTTC.

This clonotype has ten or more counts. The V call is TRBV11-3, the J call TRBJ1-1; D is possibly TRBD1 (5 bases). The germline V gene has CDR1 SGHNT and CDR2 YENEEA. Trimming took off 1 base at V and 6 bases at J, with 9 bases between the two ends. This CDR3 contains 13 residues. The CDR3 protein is CASSLGTGAEAFF. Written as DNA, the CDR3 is TGTGCCAGCAGCTTAGGGACGGGGGCTGAAGCTTTCTTT.

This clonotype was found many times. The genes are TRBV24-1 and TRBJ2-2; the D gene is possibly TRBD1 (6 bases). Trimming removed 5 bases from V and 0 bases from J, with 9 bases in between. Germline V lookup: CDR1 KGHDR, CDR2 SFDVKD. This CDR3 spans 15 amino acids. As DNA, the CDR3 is TGTGCCACCAGTGCGGACAGTTCGAACACCGGGGAGCTGTTTTTT. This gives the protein CATSADSSNTGELFF.

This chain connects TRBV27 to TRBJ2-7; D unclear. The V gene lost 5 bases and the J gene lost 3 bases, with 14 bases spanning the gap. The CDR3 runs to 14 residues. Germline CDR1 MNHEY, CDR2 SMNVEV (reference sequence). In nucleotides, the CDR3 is TGTGCCAGCAGTCCTACAGAGCCTAGCTACGAGCAGTACTTC. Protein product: CASSPTEPSYEQYF.

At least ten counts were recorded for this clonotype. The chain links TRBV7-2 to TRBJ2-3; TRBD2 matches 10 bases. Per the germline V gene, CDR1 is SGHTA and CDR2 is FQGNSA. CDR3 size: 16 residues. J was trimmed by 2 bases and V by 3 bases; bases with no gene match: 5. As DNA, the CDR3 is TGTGCCAGCAGCTTTCGACTAGCGGGTTTCACAGATACGCAGTATTTT. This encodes CASSFRLAGFTDTQYF.

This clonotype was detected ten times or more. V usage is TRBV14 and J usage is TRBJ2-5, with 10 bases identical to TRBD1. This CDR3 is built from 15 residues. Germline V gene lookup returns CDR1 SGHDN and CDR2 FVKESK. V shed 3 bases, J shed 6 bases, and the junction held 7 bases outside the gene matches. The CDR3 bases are TGTGCCAGCAGCCAGCCGGGACAGGGGATGAAGACCCAGTACTTC. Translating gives CASSQPGQGMKTQYF.

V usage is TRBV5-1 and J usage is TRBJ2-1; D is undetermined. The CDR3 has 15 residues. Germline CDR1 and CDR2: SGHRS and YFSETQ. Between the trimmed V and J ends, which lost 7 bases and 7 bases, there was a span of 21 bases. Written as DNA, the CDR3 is TGCGCCAGCGCCCCCCAGAGCCCTAGGACGAATGAGCAGTTCTTC. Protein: CASAPQSPRTNEQFF. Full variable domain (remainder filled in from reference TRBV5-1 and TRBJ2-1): KAGVTQTPRYLIKTRGQQVTLSCSPISGHRSVSWYQQTPGQGLQFLFEYFSETQRNKGNFPGRFSGRQFSNSRSEMNVSTLELGDSALYLCASAPQSPRTNEQFFGPGTRLTVL.